Below are 25 T cell receptor beta chains sequenced from a single sample in a study of blood T cell repertoires in COVID-19. Assay: immunoSEQ multiplex PCR; the TCRdb copy retains only in-frame clones and omits some. The top ten hold less than 2.5% of the sample, which has 130,000 to 150,000 clones, just under 80% seen once. The sample taken for sequencing was peripheral blood. These receptors were obtained from a woman in her sixties or seventies with acute or convalescent COVID-19.

This chain uses TRBV28 with TRBJ2-3, with 9 bases aligning to TRBD2. J gave up 3 bases and V 5 bases, and 6 bases lay outside the gene matches. The germline V gene has CDR1 MDHEN and CDR2 SYDVKM. The CDR3 is 15 amino acids. The CDR3 DNA reads as TGTGCCAGCAGTCCAATTAGCGGGAGAACAGATACGCAGTATTTT. This translates into CASSPISGRTDTQYF.

Here the CDR3 reads CASRGLAGGQFF. CDR3 sequence (DNA): TGTGCCAGCAGGGGACTAGCGGGGGGGCAGTTCTTC. V usage is TRBV6-5 and J usage is TRBJ2-1; 15 bases match TRBD2. J gave up 12 bases and V 6 bases, and 0 bases lay outside the gene matches. CDR3 length: 12 residues. Germline V gives CDR1 MNHEY, CDR2 SVGAGI.

This chain uses TRBV4-1 with TRBJ2-2; D is unresolved. The CDR3 covers 14 residues. Germline V gene sequence: CDR1 MGHRA, CDR2 YSYEKL. The V end lost 4 bases, the J end lost 6 bases, and 12 bases lay between the germline ends. The CDR3 spells CASSRLEVAGELFF. The CDR3 DNA reads TGCGCCAGCAGCCGTCTTGAGGTGGCCGGGGAGCTGTTTTTT.

The chain carries TRBV14 and TRBJ2-2; perhaps TRBD2 as D (6 bases). This CDR3 spans 16 amino acids. Germline V gene sequence: CDR1 SGHDN, CDR2 FVKESK. V lost 2 bases and J lost 6, with 16 bases in between. The CDR3 DNA is TGTGCCAGCAGCCAACGGCGGGACCGACGGGCCGGGGAGCTGTTTTTT. Its translation is CASSQRRDRRAGELFF.

The CDR3 loop reads CASSSGGVGSPLHF. CDR3 in DNA: TGTGCCAGCAGCAGCGGGGGGGTTGGCTCACCCCTCCACTTT. This sequence joins TRBV7-2 and TRBJ1-6; the D gene is possibly TRBD1 (5 bases). V lost 5 bases to trimming and J lost 10 bases, with 15 bases between them. This CDR3 region has 14 residues. The germline V gene has CDR1 SGHTA and CDR2 FQGNSA.

This clone has a handful of counts. CDR3 bases: TGTGCCAGCAGTCTGGCGGGAGGGCCAGGTAATACGCAGTATTTT. It translates to CASSLAGGPGNTQYF. The chain is built from TRBV6-5 and TRBJ2-3, with TRBD2 matching over 9 bases. The CDR3 is 15 residues long. The ends lost 5 bases at V and 7 bases at J; junction bases unmatched: 10. Per germline, CDR1 MNHEY and CDR2 SVGAGI.

CDR3 loop: CASSSPRLGGAYEQYF. The CDR3 DNA sequence: TGTGCCAGCAGTTCCCCTAGACTAGGTGGGGCCTACGAGCAGTACTTC. The V gene is TRBV27, the J gene TRBJ2-7; tentatively, D is TRBD2 (6 bases). Trimming cost V 4 bases and J 2 bases, with 18 bases left between them. This CDR3 spans 16 amino acids. The germline V gene has CDR1 MNHEY and CDR2 SMNVEV (reference sequence).

The chain links TRBV29-1 to TRBJ1-1; D unresolved. This CDR3 region has 10 residues. V lost 4 bases and J lost 5, with 5 bases in between. Germline V CDR1 and CDR2: SQVTM, ANQGSEA. Here the CDR3 reads CSVAYTEAFF. CDR3 in DNA: TGCAGCGTTGCTTATACTGAAGCTTTCTTT.

This chain connects TRBV5-1 to TRBJ2-2, with a weak D call TRBD2 (5 bases). The CDR3 runs to 13 residues. Trimming removed 1 base from V and 7 bases from J, with 8 bases in between. Germline V gene lookup returns CDR1 SGHRS and CDR2 YFSETQ. This CDR3 reads CASSLTGIGELFF. The CDR3 DNA sequence: TGCGCCAGCAGCTTGACCGGGATCGGGGAGCTGTTTTTT.

This clone was seen a few times. The V call is TRBV28, the J call TRBJ1-6; D is possibly TRBD1 (5 bases). Between the trimmed V and J ends, which lost 2 bases and 7 bases, there was a span of 18 bases. Germline CDR1 MDHEN, CDR2 SYDVKM. The CDR3 loop spans 17 amino acids. The CDR3 sequence: CASSLGTWGETNSPLHF. The DNA of the CDR3 is TGTGCCAGCAGTTTAGGGACTTGGGGGGAGACAAATTCACCCCTCCACTTT.

The V call is TRBV30, the J call TRBJ2-7, with TRBD1 matching over 9 bases. The CDR3 contains 11 residues. Germline-derived CDR1 and CDR2 are GTSNPN and SVGIG (reference sequence). Unmatched junction bases numbered 3, after V lost 8 bases and J lost 4 bases. CDR3 nucleotide sequence: TGTGCCGGGACAGGGTTATACGAGCAGTACTTC. Its protein is CAGTGLYEQYF.

J is TRBJ2-1 and V is TRBV27; D is ambiguous. The germline gives CDR1 MNHEY, CDR2 SMNVEV (reference sequence). The length of the CDR3 is 15 residues. With 7 bases removed from V and 3 bases from J, the gap between germline ends came to 16 bases. The CDR3 bases are TGTGCCAGCACCAACCTCCGGGTCGACTACAATGAGCAGTTCTTC. Residues: CASTNLRVDYNEQFF.

The rearrangement uses TRBV11-2 and TRBJ2-1; D uncertain. From germline, CDR1 is SGHAT and CDR2 FQNNGV. Trimming pared 5 bases from V and 0 bases from J, leaving 8 bases between. The length of the CDR3 is 14 residues. CDR3 nucleotide sequence: TGTGCCAGCAGCCAAATAGTCTCCTACAATGAGCAGTTCTTC. Encoded protein: CASSQIVSYNEQFF.

This chain links TRBV10-1 with TRBJ2-1; D is perhaps TRBD1 (6 bases). V lost 8 bases, J lost 10 bases, and 21 bases lay in between. The CDR3 spans 14 residues. The V gene's germline CDR1 is WNHNN and CDR2 SYGVQD (reference sequence). The CDR3 nucleotides read TGCGCCAGCGGGGGCTCCGGGATCCAAGACGAGCAGTTCTTC. This translates into CASGGSGIQDEQFF.

The chain uses TRBV4-1 and TRBJ2-1; 10 positions agree with TRBD2. With 1 base clipped from V and 5 bases from J, the junction kept 14 bases outside the gene matches. The CDR3 runs to 19 residues. Germline-derived CDR1 and CDR2 are MGHRA and YSYEKL. The CDR3 here is CASSQVPPGASGGDNEQFF. As DNA, the CDR3 is TGCGCCAGCAGCCAAGTCCCCCCCGGTGCTAGCGGGGGAGACAATGAGCAGTTCTTC.

This clone was detected only a few times. The chain combines TRBV4-1 with TRBJ1-1, with TRBD1 as a possible D gene (5 bases). V was shortened by 1 base and J by 6 bases, with 9 bases between the two germline ends. Per the germline V gene, CDR1 is MGHRA and CDR2 is YSYEKL. The CDR3 sequence is 13 residues long. CDR3 in DNA: TGCGCCAGCAGCCAAGCCCAGGGCGCTGAAGCTTTCTTT. This codes for CASSQAQGAEAFF.

V gene TRBV29-1 combines with J gene TRBJ2-7, with 7 bases matching TRBD2. Trimming cost V 4 bases and J 3 bases; bases outside gene matches: 6. CDR3 length: 13 amino acids. The germline V gene encodes CDR1 SQVTM and CDR2 ANQGSEA. CDR3 sequence: CSVGFGGFYEQYF. The CDR3 DNA reads TGCAGCGTTGGATTCGGGGGGTTCTACGAGCAGTACTTC.

This clone turned up a few times. This chain uses TRBV24-1 with TRBJ2-5; 14 bases agree with TRBD2. The CDR3 contains 19 residues. Unmatched junction bases numbered 17, after V lost 7 bases and J lost 5 bases. The germline V gene encodes CDR1 KGHDR and CDR2 SFDVKD. Here the CDR3 reads CATSHRGNPRLAGGETQYF. CDR3 DNA: TGTGCCACCAGCCACAGGGGGAACCCTAGACTAGCGGGAGGGGAGACCCAGTACTTC.

This clone has just one count. The chain has TRBV7-9 and TRBJ2-1, with D uncertain. V lost 3 bases to trimming and J lost 8 bases, with 14 bases between them. The CDR3 loop spans 14 amino acids. Germline V CDR1 and CDR2: SEHNR, FQNEAQ (reference sequence). This CDR3 reads CASSFSRGADEQFF. CDR3 sequence (DNA): TGTGCCAGCAGCTTTTCGAGAGGTGCGGATGAGCAGTTCTTC.

This clone was seen a handful of times. This rearrangement joins TRBV15 to TRBJ2-3; D is uncertain. CDR1 is LNHNV, CDR2 YYDKDF, per germline (reference sequence). The CDR3 covers 20 residues. V was clipped by 0 bases and J by 3 bases, with 25 bases between them. The CDR3 DNA reads TGTGCCACCAGCAGAGACGCTCCTAAGTTTCCAGGAATTTTTACAGATACGCAGTATTTT. This codes for CATSRDAPKFPGIFTDTQYF.

This clone has only a few counts. The rearrangement links TRBV5-1 to TRBJ2-7; no definite D call. Germline CDR1 and CDR2: SGHRS and YFSETQ. The CDR3 has 17 residues. The germline V and J ends were trimmed by 1 base and 4 bases, with 21 bases remaining between them. CDR3 sequence: CASSLLSSNRAPYEQYF. The CDR3 DNA sequence: TGCGCCAGCAGCTTGCTCTCCTCCAACAGAGCCCCTTACGAGCAGTACTTC.

The chain employs TRBV30 and TRBJ1-6; 7 nucleotides agree with TRBD1. In germline, CDR1 is GTSNPN, CDR2 SVGIG (reference sequence). J was trimmed by 8 bases and V by 3 bases; bases with no gene match: 1. This CDR3 contains 12 residues. The CDR3 loop reads CAWSDRDSPLHF. In nucleotides, the CDR3 is TGTGCCTGGAGCGACAGGGATTCACCCCTCCACTTT.

CDR3 region: CASALAGANEKLFF. DNA for the CDR3: TGTGCCAGCGCCCTAGCCGGGGCTAATGAAAAACTGTTTTTT. This chain links TRBV7-9 with TRBJ1-4; D is uncertain. The germline V gene has CDR1 SEHNR and CDR2 FQNEAQ (reference sequence). The CDR3 has 14 amino acids. Trimming took 8 bases from V and 3 from J, leaving 13 bases between them.

The rearrangement uses TRBV19 and TRBJ2-7; 8 bases are shared with TRBD2. V lost 5 bases, J lost 3 bases, and 9 bases stayed unmatched. The CDR3 runs to 15 residues. In germline, CDR1 is LNHDA, CDR2 SQIVND (reference sequence). CDR3 nucleotides: TGTGCCAGTAGTGCAGCGGGAGTTATAAACTACGAGCAGTACTTC. This sequence encodes CASSAAGVINYEQYF. The entire variable domain, with the rest obtained from reference TRBV19 and TRBJ2-7, is as follows: DGGITQSPKYLFRKEGQNVTLSCEQNLNHDAMYWYRQDPGQGLRLIYYSQIVNDFQKGDIAEGYSVSREKKESFPLTVTSAQKNPTAFYLCASSAAGVINYEQYFGPGTRLTVT.

The chain recombines TRBV6-5 with TRBJ2-3, with TRBD1 matching 7 bases. Unmatched junction bases numbered 5, after V lost 10 bases and J lost 1 base. Per the germline V gene, CDR1 is MNHEY and CDR2 is SVGAGI. This CDR3 spans 13 amino acids. The CDR3 sequence is CAIRGQGTDTQYF. The DNA of the CDR3 is TGTGCCATAAGGGGGCAGGGCACAGATACGCAGTATTTT.